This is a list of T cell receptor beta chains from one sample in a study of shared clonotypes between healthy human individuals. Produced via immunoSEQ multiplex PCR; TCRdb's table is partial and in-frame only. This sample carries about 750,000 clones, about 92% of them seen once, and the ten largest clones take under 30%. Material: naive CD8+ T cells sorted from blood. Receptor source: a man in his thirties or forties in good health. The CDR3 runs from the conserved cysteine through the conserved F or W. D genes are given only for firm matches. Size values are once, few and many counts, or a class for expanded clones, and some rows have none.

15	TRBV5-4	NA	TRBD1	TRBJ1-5	CASSLGTGANQPQHF	TGTGCCAGCAGCTTAGGGACAGGGGCCAATCAGCCCCAGCATTTT
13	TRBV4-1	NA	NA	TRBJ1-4	CASSQGASEKLFF	TGCGCCAGCAGCCAAGGGGCGAGTGAAAAACTGTTTTTT
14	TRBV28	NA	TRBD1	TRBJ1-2	CASSLWDGTVGYTF	TGTGCCAGCAGTTTATGGGACGGGACAGTTGGCTACACCTTC
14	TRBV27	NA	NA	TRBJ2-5	CASSFLGRRETQYF	TGTGCCAGCAGTTTTTTGGGCAGAAGGGAGACCCAGTACTTC
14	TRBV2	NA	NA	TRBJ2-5	CASSEAGKVETQYF	TGTGCCAGCAGTGAGGCAGGGAAGGTCGAGACCCAGTACTTC
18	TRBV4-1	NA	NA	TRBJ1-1	CASSQDPGIQHMNTEAFF	TGCGCCAGCAGCCAAGACCCCGGGATACAGCACATGAACACTGAAGCTTTCTTT
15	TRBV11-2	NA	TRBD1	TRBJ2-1	CASSLRTGVSNEQFF	TGTGCCAGCAGCCTGCGGACAGGGGTCTCCAATGAGCAGTTCTTC
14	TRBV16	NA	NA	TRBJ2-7	CASSPKDTSREQYF	TGTGCCAGCAGCCCTAAGGACACTAGTCGCGAGCAGTACTTC
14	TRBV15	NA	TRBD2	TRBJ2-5	CATKVSGTGETQYF	TGTGCCACCAAAGTTAGCGGGACGGGGGAGACCCAGTACTTC
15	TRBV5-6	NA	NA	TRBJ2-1	CASSPAVSSYNEQFF	TGTGCCAGCAGCCCAGCGGTAAGCTCCTACAATGAGCAGTTCTTC
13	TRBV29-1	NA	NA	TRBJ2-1	CSVEESAPGEQFF	TGCAGCGTTGAAGAGTCGGCTCCTGGAGAGCAGTTCTTC
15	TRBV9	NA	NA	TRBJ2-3	CASSVGLAFTDTQYF	TGTGCCAGCAGCGTAGGGCTAGCCTTCACAGATACGCAGTATTTT
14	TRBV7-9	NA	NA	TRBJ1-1	CASSFDRPNTEAFF	TGTGCCAGCAGCTTTGACAGGCCGAACACTGAAGCTTTCTTT
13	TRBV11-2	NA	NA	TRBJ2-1	CASSRLSYNEQFF	TGTGCCAGCAGCCGGCTTTCCTACAATGAGCAGTTCTTC
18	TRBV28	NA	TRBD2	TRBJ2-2	CASRTGPRLAGPKGELFF	TGTGCCAGCCGGACAGGGCCACGACTAGCGGGACCCAAAGGGGAGCTGTTTTTT
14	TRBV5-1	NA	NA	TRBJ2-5	CASSLGDSQETQYF	TGCGCCAGCAGCTTGGGGGATTCTCAAGAGACCCAGTACTTC
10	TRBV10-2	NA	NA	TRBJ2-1	CASSHRVQFF	TGCGCCAGCAGTCACAGGGTCCAGTTCTTC
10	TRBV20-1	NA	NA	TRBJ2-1	CSAGGGEQFF	TGCAGTGCAGGTGGGGGTGAGCAGTTCTTC
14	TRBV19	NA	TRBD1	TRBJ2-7	CASSATGTGIEQYF	TGTGCCAGTAGTGCAACCGGGACAGGGATCGAGCAGTACTTC
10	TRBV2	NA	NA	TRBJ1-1	CASRSNEAFF	TGTGCCAGCAGGTCCAATGAAGCTTTCTTT
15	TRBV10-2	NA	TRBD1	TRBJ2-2	CASTGTGKNTGELFF	TGCGCCAGCACTGGGACAGGGAAAAACACCGGGGAGCTGTTTTTT
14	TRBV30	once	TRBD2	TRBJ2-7	CAWSVVSGRYEQYF	TGTGCCTGGAGTGTAGTCAGCGGGAGATACGAGCAGTACTTC